This T cell receptor (beta chain) emerged from a study of human T cells and chemical hapten exposure. For the study at large: Largely, small differences in pooled library volume made per-sample TCR yields vary.

Sample time point: pre-sensitization, week 0. Indicated treatment: therapeutic diphenylcyclopropenone sensitization with weekly scalp DPC. General observations from the study: The formation of large CDR3 similarity clusters by expanded TCRs significantly exceeded that of controls. TCRs exceeding 1 in 1000 frequency stayed unchanged with DPC sensitization.

The CDR3 has 10 residues. Germline CDR1 reads DFQATT; CDR2 reads SNEGSKA (reference sequence). V was pared by 6 bases and J by 6 bases, with 8 bases between. TCRdb fed the RACE reads into MiXCR, producing one record per CDR3 protein. The sample contains some 330,000 distinct CDR3 sequences, around 5.5% of which appear only once. This clonotype has ten or more counts. Its target is unknown. The gene calls are TRBV20-1 and TRBJ1-1; D unresolved. This specimen was whole blood, taken in connection with sensitization to the hapten diphenylcyclopropenone (DPC). This receptor was identified in a woman in her late teens or twenties with alopecia areata. Some clones in this sample may be carry-over from other donors' samples. CDR3 DNA sequence: TGCAGTGCCCTGGGCGCTGAAGCTTTCTTT. Protein: CSALGAEAFF.